Listed below are T cell receptor beta chains from one sample, sequenced in a study of shared clonotypes between healthy human individuals. TCRdb's copy holds only in-frame clones and misses some; the assay was immunoSEQ multiplex PCR. Altogether 2 million to 2.5 million clones are present, 95% being singletons, with the ten largest covering more than 0.1%. Sequencing input: naive CD4+ T cells sorted from blood. Receptors originate from a man younger than 35 in good health. The CDR3 runs from the conserved cysteine through the conserved F or W. Each record gives: D gene, J gene, CDR3 length, clone size, V gene, CDR3 protein, CDR3 DNA. The D gene is left open where the match is weak. Some rows mark clone size as missing; the rest say once, few, many or name a class of expanded clone.

. TRBJ1-5 14 . TRBV14 CATLRRSKDQPQHF TGTGCCACACTCCGGAGGTCAAAAGATCAGCCCCAGCATTTT
. TRBJ2-5 15 . TRBV6-1 CASSQTGGFQETQYF TGTGCCAGCAGTCAAACGGGGGGCTTCCAAGAGACCCAGTACTTC
. TRBJ1-3 13 . TRBV7-2 CASSLAVGNTIYF TGTGCCAGCAGCCTCGCCGTTGGAAACACCATATATTTT
. TRBJ1-5 14 . TRBV5-8 CASSLGGANQPQHF TGTGCCAGCAGCTTGGGAGGAGCTAATCAGCCCCAGCATTTT
. TRBJ2-5 13 . TRBV10-3 CAISDMGRETQYF TGTGCCATCAGTGATATGGGACGAGAGACCCAGTACTTC
. TRBJ1-4 16 . TRBV4-3 CASSQDRAAVNEKLFF TGCGCCAGCAGCCAAGATCGGGCAGCCGTCAATGAAAAACTGTTTTTT
. TRBJ2-7 14 . TRBV25-1 CASSGAGKSYEQYF TGTGCCAGCAGTGGGGCAGGCAAATCATACGAGCAGTACTTC
. TRBJ2-1 15 once TRBV5-5 CASSLEEGPYNEQFF TGTGCCAGCAGCTTGGAAGAAGGTCCATACAATGAGCAGTTCTTC
TRBD2 TRBJ2-3 16 . TRBV5-1 CASNPGTSRFTDTQYF TGCGCCAGCAACCCCGGGACTAGCAGATTCACAGATACGCAGTATTTT
. TRBJ2-7 13 . TRBV5-1 CASSFPGGGEQYF TGCGCCAGCAGCTTCCCAGGAGGAGGCGAGCAGTACTTC
TRBD1 TRBJ1-6 15 . TRBV19 CASSVTGTGDSPLHF TGTGCCAGTAGTGTTACCGGGACAGGGGATTCACCCCTCCACTTT
. TRBJ1-2 14 . TRBV5-1 CASSPLTANYGYTF TGCGCCAGCAGCCCTCTGACGGCTAACTATGGCTACACCTTC
. TRBJ1-4 16 . TRBV6-1 CASSEVAGRTNEKLFF TGTGCCAGCAGTGAAGTTGCGGGACGGACTAATGAAAAACTGTTTTTT
. TRBJ2-2 14 . TRBV6-5 CASSRTVNTGELFF TGTGCCAGCAGTCGCACGGTTAACACCGGGGAGCTGTTTTTT
TRBD2 TRBJ2-3 16 . TRBV7-2 CASSAWGGSSTDTQYF TGTGCCAGCAGCGCATGGGGCGGGAGTAGCACAGATACGCAGTATTTT
. TRBJ2-7 15 . TRBV7-2 CASSLEPGPSSEQYF TGTGCCAGCAGCTTAGAGCCCGGCCCCTCAAGCGAGCAGTACTTC
. TRBJ1-2 15 . TRBV10-3 CAISEGTGGAGGYTF TGTGCCATCAGTGAGGGGACCGGGGGCGCGGGTGGCTACACCTTC
. TRBJ1-1 12 once TRBV28 CASSLIKNEAFF TGTGCCAGCAGTTTAATCAAGAATGAAGCTTTCTTT
. TRBJ2-2 15 . TRBV15 CATSRDVAGTGELFF TGTGCCACCAGCAGAGATGTGGCCGGGACCGGGGAGCTGTTTTTT
. TRBJ1-6 15 . TRBV4-3 CASSQDYRGNSPLHF TGCGCCAGCAGCCAAGATTACCGGGGGAATTCACCCCTCCACTTT
TRBD1 TRBJ1-3 13 . TRBV28 CASRGQSGNTIYF TGTGCCAGCAGGGGACAGTCTGGAAACACCATATATTTT
. TRBJ2-1 14 . TRBV5-4 CASSWPGFDNEQFF TGTGCCAGCAGCTGGCCGGGATTCGACAATGAGCAGTTCTTC
. TRBJ2-5 14 . TRBV11-3 CASSFSGGQETQYF TGTGCCAGCAGTTTCAGTGGTGGTCAAGAGACCCAGTACTTC
TRBD2 TRBJ2-7 14 . TRBV11-2 CASSRQRTSGEQYF TGTGCCAGCAGCCGCCAGCGGACTAGCGGCGAGCAGTACTTC
TRBD1 TRBJ2-7 15 . TRBV6-5 CASGQGSGGGNEQYF TGTGCCAGTGGACAGGGAAGTGGAGGGGGCAACGAGCAGTACTTC
. TRBJ2-4 13 . TRBV10-1 CASSGSSPGVQYF TGCGCCAGCAGTGGGTCGTCACCTGGGGTTCAGTACTTC
. TRBJ2-7 13 . TRBV28 CAAIGPRSYEQYF TGTGCAGCAATCGGGCCCCGTTCCTACGAGCAGTACTTC
. TRBJ2-5 16 . TRBV27 CASSPPILQGSETQYF TGTGCCAGCAGTCCCCCCATTTTACAGGGTTCGGAGACCCAGTACTTC
TRBD2 TRBJ2-1 16 . TRBV6-1 CASSGLAGGPNKVRFF TGTGCCAGCAGTGGGCTAGCGGGAGGGCCAAACAAGGTTCGGTTCTTC
TRBD1 TRBJ2-7 13 once TRBV2 CASSRTGTYEQYF TGTGCCAGCAGCCGGACAGGGACCTACGAGCAGTACTTC
. TRBJ2-6 13 . TRBV2 CASREGGANVLTF TGTGCCAGCAGGGAGGGTGGGGCCAACGTCCTGACTTTC
. TRBJ1-1 15 . TRBV5-6 CASSRQTVAHTEAFF TGTGCCAGCAGCCGACAGACAGTCGCGCACACTGAAGCTTTCTTT
. TRBJ2-7 13 . TRBV27 CASTRGGLYEQYF TGTGCCAGCACTCGAGGGGGACTTTACGAGCAGTACTTC
. TRBJ1-1 14 . TRBV7-9 CASSLATVNTEAFF TGTGCCAGCAGCTTAGCGACAGTTAACACTGAAGCTTTCTTT
TRBD1 TRBJ2-5 14 once TRBV2 CASNGGTGKETQYF TGTGCCAGCAACGGAGGGACAGGGAAGGAGACCCAGTACTTC
. TRBJ2-6 10 . TRBV10-2 CASKANVLTF TGCGCCAGCAAGGCCAACGTCCTGACTTTC